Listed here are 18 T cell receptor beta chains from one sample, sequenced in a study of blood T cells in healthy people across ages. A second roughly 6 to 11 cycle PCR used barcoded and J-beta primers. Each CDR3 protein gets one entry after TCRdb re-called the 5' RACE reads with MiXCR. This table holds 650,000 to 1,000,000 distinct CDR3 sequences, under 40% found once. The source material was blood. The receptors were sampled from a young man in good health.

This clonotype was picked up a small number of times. CDR3 coding DNA: TGTGCCAGCAGCCCGACACAGGAAGGCTTTGGGGCCAACGTCCTGACTTTC. It is translated as CASSPTQEGFGANVLTF. The chain combines TRBV3-1 with TRBJ2-6; maybe TRBD1 (5 bases). Germline lookup yields CDR1 LGHDT and CDR2 YNNKEL (reference sequence). Deletions cut 4 bases from V and 3 bases from J, with 16 bases between. CDR3 length: 17 residues.

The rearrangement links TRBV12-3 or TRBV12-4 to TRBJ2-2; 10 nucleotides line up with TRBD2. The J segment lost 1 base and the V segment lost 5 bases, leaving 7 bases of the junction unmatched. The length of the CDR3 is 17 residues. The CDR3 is CASSPLSGGMNTGELFF. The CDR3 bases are TGTGCCAGCAGTCCCCTTAGCGGGGGGATGAACACCGGGGAGCTGTTTTTT.

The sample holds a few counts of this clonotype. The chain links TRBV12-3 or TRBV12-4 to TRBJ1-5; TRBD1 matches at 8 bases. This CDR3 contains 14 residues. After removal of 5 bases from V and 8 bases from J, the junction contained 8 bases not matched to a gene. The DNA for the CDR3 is TGTGCCAGCAGTCCCAGCGGACAGGGTGAGCCCCAGCATTTT. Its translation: CASSPSGQGEPQHF.

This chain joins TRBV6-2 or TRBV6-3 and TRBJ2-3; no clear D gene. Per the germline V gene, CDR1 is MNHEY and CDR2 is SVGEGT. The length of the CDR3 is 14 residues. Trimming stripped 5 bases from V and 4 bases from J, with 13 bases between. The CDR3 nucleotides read TGTGCCAGCAGTGAGAGATTTTTCGCAGATACGCAGTATTTT. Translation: CASSERFFADTQYF.

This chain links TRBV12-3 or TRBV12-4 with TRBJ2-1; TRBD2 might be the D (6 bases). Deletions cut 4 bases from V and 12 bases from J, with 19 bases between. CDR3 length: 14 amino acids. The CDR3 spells CASSSEGGTDTQFF. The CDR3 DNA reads TGTGCCAGCAGTTCAGAGGGAGGTACAGATACGCAGTTCTTC.

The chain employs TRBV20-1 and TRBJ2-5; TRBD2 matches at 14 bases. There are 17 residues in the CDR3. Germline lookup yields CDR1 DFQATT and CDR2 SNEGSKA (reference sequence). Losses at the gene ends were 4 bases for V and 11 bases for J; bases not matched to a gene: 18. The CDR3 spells CSANGLAGGSSYNEQYF. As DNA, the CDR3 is TGCAGTGCTAACGGACTAGCGGGGGGAAGCTCCTACAATGAGCAGTACTTC.

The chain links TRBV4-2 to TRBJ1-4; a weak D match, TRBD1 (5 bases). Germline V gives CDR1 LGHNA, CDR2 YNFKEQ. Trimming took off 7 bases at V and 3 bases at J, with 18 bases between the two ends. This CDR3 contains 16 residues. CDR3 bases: TGTGCCAGCACCGCTGGGACGGACGCCCCTAATGAAAAACTGTTTTTT. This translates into CASTAGTDAPNEKLFF.

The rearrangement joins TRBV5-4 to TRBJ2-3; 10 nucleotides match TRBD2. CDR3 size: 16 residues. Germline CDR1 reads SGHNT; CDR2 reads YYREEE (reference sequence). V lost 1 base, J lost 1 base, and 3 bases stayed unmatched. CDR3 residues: CASSLLGTSGTDTQYF. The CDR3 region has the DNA TGTGCCAGCAGCTTGTTGGGGACTAGCGGCACAGATACGCAGTATTTT.

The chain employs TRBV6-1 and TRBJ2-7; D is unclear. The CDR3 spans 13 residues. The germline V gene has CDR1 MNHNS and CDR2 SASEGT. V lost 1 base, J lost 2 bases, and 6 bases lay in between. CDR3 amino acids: CASSEGEAYEQYF. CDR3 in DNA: TGTGCCAGCAGTGAAGGGGAAGCCTACGAGCAGTACTTC.

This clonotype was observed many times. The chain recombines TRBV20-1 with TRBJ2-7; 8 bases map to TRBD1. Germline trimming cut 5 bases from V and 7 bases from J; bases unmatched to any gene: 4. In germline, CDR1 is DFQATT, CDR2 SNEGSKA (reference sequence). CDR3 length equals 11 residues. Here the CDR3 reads CSARQGREQYF. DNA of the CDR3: TGCAGTGCTCGACAGGGGAGGGAGCAGTACTTC.

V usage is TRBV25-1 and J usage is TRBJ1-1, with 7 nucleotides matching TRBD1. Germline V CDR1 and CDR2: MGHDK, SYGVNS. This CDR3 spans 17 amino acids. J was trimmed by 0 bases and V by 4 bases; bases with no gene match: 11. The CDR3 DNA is TGTGCCAGCAGTGGGACAAGGTCAGGGGGTTTGAACACTGAAGCTTTCTTT. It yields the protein CASSGTRSGGLNTEAFF.

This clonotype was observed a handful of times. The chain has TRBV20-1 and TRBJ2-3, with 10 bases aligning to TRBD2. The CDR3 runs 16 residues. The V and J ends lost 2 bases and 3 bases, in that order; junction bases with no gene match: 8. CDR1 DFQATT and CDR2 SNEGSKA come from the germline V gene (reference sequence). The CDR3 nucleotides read TGCAGTGCTAGATCTGCTAGCGGGGGAGGTACAGATACGCAGTATTTT. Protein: CSARSASGGGTDTQYF.

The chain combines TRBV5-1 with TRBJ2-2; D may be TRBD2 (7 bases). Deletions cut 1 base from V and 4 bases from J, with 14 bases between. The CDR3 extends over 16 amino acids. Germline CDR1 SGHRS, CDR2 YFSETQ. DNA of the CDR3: TGCGCCAGCAGCTTGATGCGGGGGCCGGGCACCGGGGAGCTGTTTTTT. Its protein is CASSLMRGPGTGELFF.

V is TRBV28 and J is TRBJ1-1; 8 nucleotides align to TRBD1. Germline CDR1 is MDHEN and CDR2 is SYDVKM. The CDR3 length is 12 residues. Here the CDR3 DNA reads TGTGTAGTCCAGGGGGCGAACACTGAAGCTTTCTTT. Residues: CVVQGANTEAFF.

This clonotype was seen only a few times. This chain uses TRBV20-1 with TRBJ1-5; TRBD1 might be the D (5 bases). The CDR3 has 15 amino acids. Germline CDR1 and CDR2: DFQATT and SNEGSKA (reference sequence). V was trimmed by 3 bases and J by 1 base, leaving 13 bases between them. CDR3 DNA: TGCAGTGCTAGTTTAGCCGGGGGAAGCAATCAGCCCCAGCATTTT. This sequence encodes CSASLAGGSNQPQHF.

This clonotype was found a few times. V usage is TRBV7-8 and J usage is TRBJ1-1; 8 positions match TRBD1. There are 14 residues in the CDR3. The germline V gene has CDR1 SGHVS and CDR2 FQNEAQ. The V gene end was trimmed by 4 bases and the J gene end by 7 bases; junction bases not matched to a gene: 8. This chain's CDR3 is CASSSDREDVEAFF. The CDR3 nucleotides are TGTGCCAGCAGCTCGGACAGGGAAGACGTTGAAGCTTTCTTT.

CDR3 in DNA: TGTGCCAGCAGTTTGACCGGGACAGGGGGCCTTGAGACCCAGTACTTC. The encoded protein is CASSLTGTGGLETQYF. The gene calls are TRBV12-3 or TRBV12-4 and TRBJ2-5, with TRBD1 matching 12 bases. V was pared by 3 bases and J by 5 bases, with 7 bases of the junction left unmatched. The CDR3 runs to 16 residues.

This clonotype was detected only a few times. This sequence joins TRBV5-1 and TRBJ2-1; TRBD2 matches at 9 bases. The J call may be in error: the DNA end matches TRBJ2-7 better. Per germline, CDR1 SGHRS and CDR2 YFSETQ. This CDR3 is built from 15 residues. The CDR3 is CASRYTGTSINEQYF. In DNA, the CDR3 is TGCGCCAGCAGATATACCGGGACTAGCATCAATGAGCAGTACTTC.